This T cell receptor beta chain was identified during a study of T cell responses to AZD1222 COVID-19 vaccine. Study observations and caveats: Clonal diversity was possibly underestimated, and white British individuals and females predominated among donors. Without day 14 samples, only post-peak T cell repertoires were studied. Only 5 to 7 AZD1222 recipients were seropositive at baseline. Nearly half of spike-specific TCRs reportedly go after variant regions that carry no mutations.

The ends were cut back, 1 base at V and 3 bases at J, with 13 bases in the middle. CDR1 and CDR2 (germline): LNHDA, SQIVND (reference sequence). The CDR3 contains 15 residues. Generated by immunoSEQ multiplex PCR, the TCRdb table keeps only in-frame clones and is missing some. The repertoire includes 54,000 or so clones, 70% to 90% of them detected once, and roughly 2% sits in the top ten. As to this clone: Its antigen is unidentified.

The rearrangement uses TRBV19 and TRBJ2-7; the D gene could be TRBD1 or TRBD2 (5 bases each). Sequencing was performed on peripheral blood, taken on day 0 of AZD1222 vaccination. The receptor was isolated from an adult in good health. The CDR3: CASSIAGTQVYEQYF. The CDR3, as DNA: TGTGCCAGTAGTATAGCGGGGACGCAAGTCTACGAGCAGTACTTC.